A single sample gave rise to the 5 T cell receptor beta chains below, sequenced in a study of cytomegalovirus exposure and HLA in healthy donors (dated by TCRdb to about 2017). The library was produced with the immunoSEQ multiplex PCR assay. A mixture of 60 forward primers for TCR Vbeta segments and 13 reverse primers for TCR Jbeta segments was used in the multiplex PCR. The immuneACCESS repertoire file appears here via TCRdb, limited to in-frame rearrangements. These files lack a portion of the clones; in checked studies, under half of the deficit traces to unresolved V genes, and the cause of the others is not known. In all, the sample holds some 150,000 clones, and roughly four fifths of those were seen once. The top ten hold more than 2.5% of the sample. Sequenced sample: PBMCs. These receptors were obtained from a man in his late teens or twenties in good health and CMV-seropositive.

The chain recombines TRBV6-1 with TRBJ1-2; 11 positions agree with TRBD1. The V gene end was trimmed by 4 bases and the J gene end by 4 bases; junction bases not matched to a gene: 5. The CDR3 has 15 amino acids. The germline V gene encodes CDR1 MNHNS and CDR2 SASEGT. The chain's CDR3 is CASSAGQGGTYGYTF. Here the CDR3 DNA reads TGTGCCAGCAGTGCGGGACAGGGGGGGACCTATGGCTACACCTTC.

This sequence joins TRBV7-9 and TRBJ2-7; 12 nucleotides line up with TRBD2. Germline V gives CDR1 SEHNR, CDR2 FQNEAQ (reference sequence). The V segment lost 5 bases and the J segment 4 bases; nucleotides outside the gene matches: 6. The CDR3 is 15 amino acids. The CDR3 spells CASSPPGLAGYEQYF. CDR3 DNA: TGTGCCAGCAGCCCACCCGGACTAGCGGGATACGAGCAGTACTTC.

The chain recombines TRBV28 with TRBJ2-3; 11 bases agree with TRBD2. The ends lost 7 bases at V and 2 bases at J; junction bases unmatched: 5. CDR3 length: 15 amino acids. CDR1 and CDR2 (germline): MDHEN, SYDVKM. This CDR3 is CASTRTSGYTDTQYF. The DNA of the CDR3 is TGTGCCAGCACCAGGACTAGCGGGTACACAGATACGCAGTATTTT.

J is TRBJ2-1 and V is TRBV5-1, with TRBD2 matching over 12 bases. The CDR3 has 20 amino acids. The germline V gene has CDR1 SGHRS and CDR2 YFSETQ. Unmatched junction bases numbered 14, after V lost 0 bases and J lost 4 bases. CDR3 sequence: CASSLVVPSGRASGYNEQFF. CDR3 coding DNA: TGCGCCAGCAGCTTGGTGGTTCCTAGCGGGAGGGCCTCGGGATACAATGAGCAGTTCTTC.

The chain links TRBV4-1 to TRBJ1-1; 8 bases are shared with TRBD1. The trim removed 4 bases at V and 2 bases at J, leaving 6 bases unmatched. The CDR3 spans 15 residues. Per germline, CDR1 MGHRA and CDR2 YSYEKL. CDR3: CASSLSGQGNTEAFF. The CDR3 nucleotides are TGCGCCAGCAGCCTATCAGGACAGGGAAACACTGAAGCTTTCTTT.